Below, 9 T cell receptor beta chains from the same sample are listed, as sequenced in a study of T cells after yellow fever vaccination. Each CDR3 protein is one row after TCRdb ran MiXCR on the 5' RACE reads. The table shows hundreds of thousands of distinct CDR3 sequences, with roughly 13% occurring only once. The sequenced sample was PBMCs, obtained on the day of the yellow fever booster vaccination. These receptors all stem from a man aged 25-40 years who received the YFV17D yellow fever vaccine.

The chain links TRBV11-2 to TRBJ2-1; 8 bases match TRBD2. The CDR3 has 15 amino acids. Losses at the gene ends were 2 bases for V and 4 bases for J; bases not matched to a gene: 4. Per the germline V gene, CDR1 is SGHAT and CDR2 is FQNNGV. The CDR3 bases are TGTGCCAGCAGCTTATATGGGACTAGTTACAATGAGCAGTTCTTC. This gives the protein CASSLYGTSYNEQFF.

This chain's CDR3 is CASSRSQGWLAGGPSTDTQYF. The CDR3, as DNA: TGTGCCAGCAGCCGGTCGCAGGGTTGGCTAGCGGGAGGGCCCAGCACAGATACGCAGTATTTT. This sequence joins TRBV5-6 and TRBJ2-3; 12 bases are shared with TRBD2. Trimming took 4 bases from V and 0 from J; bases not matched to a gene: 18. The CDR3 runs 21 residues. CDR1 and CDR2 (germline): SGHDT, YYEEEE.

The genes are TRBV30 and TRBJ1-1; D unclear. Germline loops: CDR1 GTSNPN, CDR2 SVGIG (reference sequence). The V gene lost 5 bases and the J gene lost 1 base, with 11 bases spanning the gap. The CDR3 covers 13 residues. The DNA of the CDR3 is TGTGCCTGGGTGTTTCAGACGAACACTGAAGCTTTCTTT. Its translation: CAWVFQTNTEAFF.

This clonotype was detected only a few times. The gene calls are TRBV27 and TRBJ2-5; 11 nucleotides match TRBD2. The CDR3 contains 15 residues. J gave up 4 bases and V 6 bases, and 7 bases lay outside the gene matches. The germline gives CDR1 MNHEY, CDR2 SMNVEV (reference sequence). CDR3 protein: CASRQTSGRRETQYF. CDR3 DNA: TGTGCCAGCAGACAAACTAGCGGGAGAAGAGAGACCCAGTACTTC.

The rearrangement joins TRBV27 to TRBJ2-1, with 7 positions matching TRBD2. CDR3 size: 17 residues. From germline, CDR1 is MNHEY and CDR2 SMNVEV (reference sequence). The J segment lost 3 bases and the V segment lost 4 bases, leaving 12 bases of the junction unmatched. The CDR3 DNA is TGTGCCAGCAGTTCGCCCCTCCCAGCTAGCGGCTACAATGAGCAGTTCTTC. It codes for CASSSPLPASGYNEQFF.

In its sample, this clonotype was seen a few times. The V call is TRBV7-9, the J call TRBJ1-1; the D gene is possibly TRBD1 (5 bases). This CDR3 region has 14 residues. The V gene lost 3 bases and the J gene lost 4 bases, with 12 bases spanning the gap. The V gene's germline CDR1 is SEHNR and CDR2 FQNEAQ (reference sequence). The CDR3 bases are TGTGCCAGCAGCTTTTTGCTCGGGGGCACTGAAGCTTTCTTT. The encoded protein is CASSFLLGGTEAFF.

This clonotype was observed a single time. V usage is TRBV6-2 or TRBV6-3 and J usage is TRBJ2-5, with a tentative D call TRBD2 (6 bases). Trimming pared 6 bases from V and 5 bases from J, leaving 22 bases between. The CDR3 spans 16 residues. Per germline, CDR1 MNHEY and CDR2 SVGEGT. CDR3 in amino acids: CASSSPLARGIETQYF. CDR3 DNA sequence: TGTGCCAGCAGCTCACCCCTCGCCCGGGGGATCGAGACCCAGTACTTC.

V usage is TRBV6-1 and J usage is TRBJ2-7; the match to TRBD2 covers 8 bases. Germline CDR1 MNHNS, CDR2 SASEGT. The CDR3 totals 14 residues. Unmatched junction bases numbered 11, after V lost 6 bases and J lost 7 bases. The CDR3 DNA reads TGTGCCAGCAGCCTCTCCGGGACTAGGGATGAGCAGTACTTC. Residues: CASSLSGTRDEQYF.

In this sample, this clonotype turned up many times. The chain couples TRBV25-1 to TRBJ2-1; TRBD2 matches at 10 bases. The germline CDR1 and CDR2 sequences are MGHDK and SYGVNS. The trim removed 4 bases at V and 5 bases at J, leaving 17 bases unmatched. This CDR3 contains 19 residues. The CDR3 protein is CASSAGTSEKGSGNNEQFF. The CDR3 DNA reads as TGTGCCAGCAGTGCCGGGACTAGCGAGAAGGGGTCAGGGAACAATGAGCAGTTCTTC.